The TCR beta chain under discussion was sequenced for a study of blood T cell repertoires in COVID-19. Looking at the study overall: Samples representing acute and convalescent COVID-19 were sourced from the United States, Italy and Spain. T cells, B-cell-depleted T cells, or PBMCs provided the cDNA or gDNA that served as material.

The V gene's germline CDR1 is SGHRS and CDR2 YFSETQ. This CDR3 has 13 amino acids. Trimming took 3 bases from V and 6 from J; bases not matched to a gene: 0. In the original analysis: Amplifying reference gene primers gave estimates of nucleated cell counts. Assay: immunoSEQ multiplex PCR; the TCRdb copy retains only in-frame clones and omits some. That table is the source of V, J and clone size, and D and trimming were worked out from the DNA. The sample carries some 300,000 clones, around 90% recorded once. This sequence joins TRBV5-1 and TRBJ1-6; 7 bases align to TRBD1. The sample consisted of peripheral blood. This sequence originates from a man between 18 and 35 years old with active or convalescent COVID-19. This CDR3 is CASSWDSNSPLHF. As DNA, the CDR3 is TGCGCCAGCAGCTGGGACAGTAATTCACCCCTCCACTTT. Based on the CDR3 plus reference TRBV5-1 and TRBJ1-6, the full variable domain is KAGVTQTPRYLIKTRGQQVTLSCSPISGHRSVSWYQQTPGQGLQFLFEYFSETQRNKGNFPGRFSGRQFSNSRSEMNVSTLELGDSALYLCASSWDSNSPLHFGNGTRLTVT.